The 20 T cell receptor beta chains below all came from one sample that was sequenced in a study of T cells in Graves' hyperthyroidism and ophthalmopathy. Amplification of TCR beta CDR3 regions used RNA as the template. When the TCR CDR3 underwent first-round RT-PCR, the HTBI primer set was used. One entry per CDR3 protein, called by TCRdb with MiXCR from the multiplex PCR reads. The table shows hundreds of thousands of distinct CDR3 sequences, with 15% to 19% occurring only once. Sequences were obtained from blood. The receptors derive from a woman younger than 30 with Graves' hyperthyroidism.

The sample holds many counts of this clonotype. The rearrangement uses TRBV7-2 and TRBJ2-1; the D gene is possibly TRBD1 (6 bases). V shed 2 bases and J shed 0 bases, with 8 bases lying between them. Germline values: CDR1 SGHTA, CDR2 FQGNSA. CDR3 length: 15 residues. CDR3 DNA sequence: TGTGCCAGCAGCTTACAGGGGAGCTCCTACAATGAGCAGTTCTTC. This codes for CASSLQGSSYNEQFF.

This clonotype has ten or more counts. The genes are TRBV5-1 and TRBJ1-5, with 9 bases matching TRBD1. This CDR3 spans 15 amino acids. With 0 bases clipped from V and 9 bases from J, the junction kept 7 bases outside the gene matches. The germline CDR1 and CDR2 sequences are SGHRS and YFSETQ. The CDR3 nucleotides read TGCGCCAGCAGCTTGGATCCGGGACAGGGAAGGCCCCAGCATTTT. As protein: CASSLDPGQGRPQHF.

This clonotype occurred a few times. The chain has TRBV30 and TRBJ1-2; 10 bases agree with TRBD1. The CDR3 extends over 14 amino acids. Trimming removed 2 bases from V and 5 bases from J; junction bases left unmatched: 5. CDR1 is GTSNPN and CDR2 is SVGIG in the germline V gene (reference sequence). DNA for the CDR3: TGTGCCTGGAGTCCGGGACAGGGGTGGTATGGCTACACCTTC. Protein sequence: CAWSPGQGWYGYTF.

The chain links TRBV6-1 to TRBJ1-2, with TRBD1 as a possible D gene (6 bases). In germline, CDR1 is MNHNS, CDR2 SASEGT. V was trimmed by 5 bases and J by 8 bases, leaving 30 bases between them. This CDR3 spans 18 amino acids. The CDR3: CASSRNGGQGNAMGGYTF. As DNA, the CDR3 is TGTGCCAGCAGTCGGAACGGGGGGCAGGGCAATGCTATGGGGGGCTACACCTTC.

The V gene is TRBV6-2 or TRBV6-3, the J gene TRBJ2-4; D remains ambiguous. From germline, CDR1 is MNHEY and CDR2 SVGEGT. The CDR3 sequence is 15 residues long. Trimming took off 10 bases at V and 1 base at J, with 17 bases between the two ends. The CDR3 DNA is TGTGCCACCACAACCCGCAGCTGGGCCAAAAACATTCAGTACTTC. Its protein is CATTTRSWAKNIQYF.

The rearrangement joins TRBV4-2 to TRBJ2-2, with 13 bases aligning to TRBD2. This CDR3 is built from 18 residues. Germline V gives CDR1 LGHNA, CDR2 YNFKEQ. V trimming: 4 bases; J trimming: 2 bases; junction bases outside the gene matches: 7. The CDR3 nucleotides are TGTGCCAGCAGCCCCTGGACTAGCGGGAGTTTAAACACCGGGGAGCTGTTTTTT. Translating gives CASSPWTSGSLNTGELFF.

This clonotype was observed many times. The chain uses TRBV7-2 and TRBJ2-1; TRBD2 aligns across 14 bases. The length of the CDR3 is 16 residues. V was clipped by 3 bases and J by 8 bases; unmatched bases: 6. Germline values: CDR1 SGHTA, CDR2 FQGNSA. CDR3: CASSLTSGGGLDEQFF. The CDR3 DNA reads TGTGCCAGCAGCTTGACTAGCGGGGGGGGATTGGATGAGCAGTTCTTC. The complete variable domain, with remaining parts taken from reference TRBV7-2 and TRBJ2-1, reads GAGVSQSPSNKVTEKGKDVELRCDPISGHTALYWYRQSLGQGLEFLIYFQGNSAPDKSGLPSDRFSAERTGGSVSTLTIQRTQQEDSAVYLCASSLTSGGGLDEQFFGPGTRLTVL.

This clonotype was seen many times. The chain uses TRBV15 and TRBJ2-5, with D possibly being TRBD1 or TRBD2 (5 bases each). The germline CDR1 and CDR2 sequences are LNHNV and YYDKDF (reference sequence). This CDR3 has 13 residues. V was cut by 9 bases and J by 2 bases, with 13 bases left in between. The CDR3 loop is CATCRDLQETQYF. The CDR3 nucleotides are TGTGCCACTTGTAGGGACCTGCAAGAGACCCAGTACTTC.

Here the CDR3 reads CSASGGRIAKNIQYF. CDR3 DNA sequence: TGCAGTGCTAGTGGCGGGAGAATCGCCAAAAACATTCAGTACTTC. The chain links TRBV20-1 to TRBJ2-4; TRBD2 agrees at 7 bases. The V gene's germline CDR1 is DFQATT and CDR2 SNEGSKA (reference sequence). Trimming cost V 3 bases and J 1 base; bases outside gene matches: 6. CDR3 length equals 15 residues.

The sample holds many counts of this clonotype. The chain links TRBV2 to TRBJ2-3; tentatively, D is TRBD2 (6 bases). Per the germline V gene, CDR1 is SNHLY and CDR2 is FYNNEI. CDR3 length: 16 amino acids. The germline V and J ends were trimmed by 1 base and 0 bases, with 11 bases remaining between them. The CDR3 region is CASSEGVGGSTDTQYF. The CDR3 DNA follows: TGTGCCAGCAGTGAAGGGGTTGGGGGGAGCACAGATACGCAGTATTTT. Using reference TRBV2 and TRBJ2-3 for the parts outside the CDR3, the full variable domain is EPEVTQTPSHQVTQMGQEVILRCVPISNHLYFYWYRQILGQKVEFLVSFYNNEISEKSEIFDDQFSVERPDGSNFTLKIRSTKLEDSAMYFCASSEGVGGSTDTQYFGPGTRLTVL.

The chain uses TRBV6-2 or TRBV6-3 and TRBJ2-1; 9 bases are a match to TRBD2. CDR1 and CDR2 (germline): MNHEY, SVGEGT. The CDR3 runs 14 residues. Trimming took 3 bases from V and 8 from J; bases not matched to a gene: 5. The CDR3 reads CASSYGGGADEQFF. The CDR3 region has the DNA TGTGCCAGCAGTTATGGCGGGGGGGCCGATGAGCAGTTCTTC.

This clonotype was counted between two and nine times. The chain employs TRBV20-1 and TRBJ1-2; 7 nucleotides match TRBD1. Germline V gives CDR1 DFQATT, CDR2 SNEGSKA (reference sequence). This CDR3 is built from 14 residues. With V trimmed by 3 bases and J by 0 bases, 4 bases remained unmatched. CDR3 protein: CSASLGQPNYGYTF. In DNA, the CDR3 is TGCAGTGCTAGCTTGGGACAGCCTAACTATGGCTACACCTTC.

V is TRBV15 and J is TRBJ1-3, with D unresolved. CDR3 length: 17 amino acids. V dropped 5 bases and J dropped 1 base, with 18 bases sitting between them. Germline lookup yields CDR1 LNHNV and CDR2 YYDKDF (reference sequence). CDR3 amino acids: CATSRGRTIGSGNTIYF. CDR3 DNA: TGTGCCACCAGCCGAGGAAGAACTATAGGATCTGGAAACACCATATATTTT.

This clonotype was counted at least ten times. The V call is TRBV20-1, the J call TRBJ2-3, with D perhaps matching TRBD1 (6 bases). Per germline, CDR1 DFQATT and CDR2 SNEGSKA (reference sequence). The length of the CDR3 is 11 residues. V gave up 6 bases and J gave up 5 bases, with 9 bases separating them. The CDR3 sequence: CSANREDTQYF. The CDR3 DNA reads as TGCAGTGCAAACAGGGAAGATACGCAGTATTTT.

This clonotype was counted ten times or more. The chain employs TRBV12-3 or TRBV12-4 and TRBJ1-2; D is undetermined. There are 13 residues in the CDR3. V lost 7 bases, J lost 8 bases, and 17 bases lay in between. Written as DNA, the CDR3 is TGTGCCAGCACCCGGCACAGACCTTTGGGCTACACCTTC. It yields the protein CASTRHRPLGYTF.

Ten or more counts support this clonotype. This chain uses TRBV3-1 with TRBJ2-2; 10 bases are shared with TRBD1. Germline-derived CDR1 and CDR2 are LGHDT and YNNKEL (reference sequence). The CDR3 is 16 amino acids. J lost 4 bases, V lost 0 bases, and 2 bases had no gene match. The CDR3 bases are TGTGCCAGCAGCCAAGAGGGACAGGGGTTCACCGGGGAGCTGTTTTTT. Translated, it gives CASSQEGQGFTGELFF.

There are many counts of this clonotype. The CDR3 spells CASSQSVGWGNQPQHF. CDR3 coding DNA: TGTGCCAGCAGCCAATCAGTTGGGTGGGGCAATCAGCCCCAGCATTTT. This sequence joins TRBV3-1 and TRBJ1-5; D is undetermined. Deletions cut 2 bases from V and 2 bases from J, with 13 bases between. The germline V gene encodes CDR1 LGHDT and CDR2 YNNKEL (reference sequence). The CDR3 extends over 16 amino acids.

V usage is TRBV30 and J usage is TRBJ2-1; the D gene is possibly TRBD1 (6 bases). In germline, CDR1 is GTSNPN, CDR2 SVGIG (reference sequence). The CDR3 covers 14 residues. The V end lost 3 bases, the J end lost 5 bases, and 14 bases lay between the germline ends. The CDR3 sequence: CAWSRGLGDNEQFF. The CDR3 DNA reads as TGTGCCTGGAGCAGGGGTTTAGGAGACAATGAGCAGTTCTTC.

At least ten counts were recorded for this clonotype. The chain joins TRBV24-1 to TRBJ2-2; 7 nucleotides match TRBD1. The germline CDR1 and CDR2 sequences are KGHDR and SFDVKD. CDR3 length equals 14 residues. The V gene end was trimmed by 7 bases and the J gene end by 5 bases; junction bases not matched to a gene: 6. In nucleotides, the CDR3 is TGTGCCACCAGCCTGGGACAGACGACCGGGGAGCTGTTTTTT. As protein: CATSLGQTTGELFF.

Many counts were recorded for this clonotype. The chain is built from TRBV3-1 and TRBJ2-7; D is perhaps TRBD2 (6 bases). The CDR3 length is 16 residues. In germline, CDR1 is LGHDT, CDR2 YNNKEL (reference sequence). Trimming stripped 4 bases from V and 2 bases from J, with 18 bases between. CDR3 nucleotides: TGTGCCAGCAGCCCGAGAACGGGCGGGACTCCCTACGAGCAGTACTTC. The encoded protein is CASSPRTGGTPYEQYF.